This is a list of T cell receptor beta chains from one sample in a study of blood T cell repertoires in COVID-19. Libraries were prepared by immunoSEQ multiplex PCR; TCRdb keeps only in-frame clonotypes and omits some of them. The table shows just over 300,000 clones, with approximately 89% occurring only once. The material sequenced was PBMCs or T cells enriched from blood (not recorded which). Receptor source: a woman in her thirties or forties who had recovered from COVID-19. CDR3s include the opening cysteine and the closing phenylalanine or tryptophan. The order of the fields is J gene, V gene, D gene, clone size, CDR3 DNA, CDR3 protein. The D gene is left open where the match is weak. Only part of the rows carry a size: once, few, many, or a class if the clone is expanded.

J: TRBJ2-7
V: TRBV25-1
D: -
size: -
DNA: TGTGCCAGCAGTGAATCAAGGGGTACCTACGAGCAGTACTTC
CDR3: CASSESRGTYEQYF

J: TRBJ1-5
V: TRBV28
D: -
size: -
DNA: TGTGCCAGCGGAAGGCGGGGGGCGGTCAATCAGCCCCAGCATTTT
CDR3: CASGRRGAVNQPQHF

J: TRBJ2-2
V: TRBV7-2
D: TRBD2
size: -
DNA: TGTGCCAGCAGCTTGACTAGCGGGGGGACCTACACCGGGGAGCTGTTTTTT
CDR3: CASSLTSGGTYTGELFF

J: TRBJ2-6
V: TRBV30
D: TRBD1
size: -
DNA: TGTGCCTTATTATTAGAGGGGGCTCCTGGGGCCAACGTCCTGACTTTC
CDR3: CALLLEGAPGANVLTF

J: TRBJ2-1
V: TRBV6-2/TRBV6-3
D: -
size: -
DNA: TGTGCCAGCAGCCTCGAACGGGGCAGGGGATTCAATGAGCAGTTCTTC
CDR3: CASSLERGRGFNEQFF

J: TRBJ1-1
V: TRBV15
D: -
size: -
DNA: TGTGCCACCAGCAGAGGGGTAGGACAGAGCACTGAAGCTTTCTTT
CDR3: CATSRGVGQSTEAFF

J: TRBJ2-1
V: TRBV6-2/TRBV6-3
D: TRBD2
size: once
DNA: TGTGCCAGCAGTTCCCTAGCGGTCTCCTACAATGAGCAGTTCTTC
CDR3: CASSSLAVSYNEQFF

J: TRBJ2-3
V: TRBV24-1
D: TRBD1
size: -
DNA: TGTGCCACCAGTGATTTTGGGACAGGCGGCACAGATACGCAGTATTTT
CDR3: CATSDFGTGGTDTQYF

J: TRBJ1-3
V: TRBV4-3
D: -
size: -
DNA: TGCGCCAGCAGCCAAGATCAGGGAGGTGGAAACACCATATATTTT
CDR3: CASSQDQGGGNTIYF

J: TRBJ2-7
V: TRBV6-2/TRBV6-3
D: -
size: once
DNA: TGTGCCAGCAGCTTTACAGGGAACGAGCAGTACTTC
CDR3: CASSFTGNEQYF

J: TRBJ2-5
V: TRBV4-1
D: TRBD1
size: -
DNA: TGCGCCAGCAGCCAACCGGACAGGGTCGCCGAGACCCAGTACTTC
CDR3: CASSQPDRVAETQYF

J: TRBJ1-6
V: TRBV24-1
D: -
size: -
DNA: TGTGCCACCAGTCGGACAGTAGTACCCCTCCACTTT
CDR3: CATSRTVVPLHF

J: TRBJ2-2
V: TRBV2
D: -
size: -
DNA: TGTGCCAGCAGACTGACAGGACTGAACACCGGGGAGCTGTTTTTT
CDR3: CASRLTGLNTGELFF

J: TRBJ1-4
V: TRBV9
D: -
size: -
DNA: TGTGCCAGCAGCCCGGACAGCCCCAATGAAAAACTGTTTTTT
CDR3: CASSPDSPNEKLFF

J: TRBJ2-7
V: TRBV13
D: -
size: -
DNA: TGTGCCAGCAGCTTACGGGGGAACGAGCAGTACTTC
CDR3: CASSLRGNEQYF

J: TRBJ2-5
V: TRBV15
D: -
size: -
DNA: TGTGCCACCAGCCGAGATGGACTGCCCCCAGGAGAGACCCAGTACTTC
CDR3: CATSRDGLPPGETQYF

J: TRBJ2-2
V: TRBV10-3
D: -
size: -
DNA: TGTGCCATCAGTGACCCCGGGGGACGGAACCACCTGAACACCGGGGAGCTGTTTTTT
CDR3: CAISDPGGRNHLNTGELFF

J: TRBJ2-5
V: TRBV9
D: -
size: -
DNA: TGTGCCAGCAGCGGAGGACAAGAGACCCAGTACTTC
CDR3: CASSGGQETQYF

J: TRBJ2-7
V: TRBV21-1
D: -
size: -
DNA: TGTGCCAGGGGGACAGGGGTAGGACCGAGCTCCTACGAGCAGTACTTC
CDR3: CARGTGVGPSSYEQYF

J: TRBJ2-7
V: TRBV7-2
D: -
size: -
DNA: TGTGCCAGCAGCTTTGAGGTTTTCTCCTACGAGCAGTACTTC
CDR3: CASSFEVFSYEQYF

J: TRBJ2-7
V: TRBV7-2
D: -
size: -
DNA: TGTGCCAGCAGCCCGGGCGGGGTCTACGAGCAGTACTTC
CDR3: CASSPGGVYEQYF

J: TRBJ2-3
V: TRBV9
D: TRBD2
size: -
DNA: TGTGCCAGCAGCAAGAGCGGGGGGAGCACAGATACGCAGTATTTT
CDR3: CASSKSGGSTDTQYF

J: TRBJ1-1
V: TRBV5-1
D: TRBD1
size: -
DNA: TGCGCCAGCAGCCCGAGGACAGGGTCGAACACTGAAGCTTTCTTT
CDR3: CASSPRTGSNTEAFF

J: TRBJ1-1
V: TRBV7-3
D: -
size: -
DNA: TGTGCCAGCAGCTCCCTTCGGAACACTGAAGCTTTCTTT
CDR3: CASSSLRNTEAFF

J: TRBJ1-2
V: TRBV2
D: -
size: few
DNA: TGTGCCAGTCAGGGGTGGAATGGCTACACCTTC
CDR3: CASQGWNGYTF

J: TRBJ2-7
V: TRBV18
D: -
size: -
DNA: TGTGCCAGCTCACTAAGAGGGTTCTACGAGCAGTACTTC
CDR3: CASSLRGFYEQYF

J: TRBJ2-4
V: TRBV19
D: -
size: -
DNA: TGTGCCAGTTCCTGGGGGGACAGCAGGAACATTCAGTACTTC
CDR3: CASSWGDSRNIQYF

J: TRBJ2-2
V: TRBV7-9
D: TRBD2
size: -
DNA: TGTGCCAGCAGCGCTCCGGGACTACCGTACACCGGGGAGCTGTTTTTT
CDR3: CASSAPGLPYTGELFF

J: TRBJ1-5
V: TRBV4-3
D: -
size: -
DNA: TGCGCCAGCAGCCAGGAGAGAGAGTATAGCAATCAGCCCCAGCATTTT
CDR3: CASSQEREYSNQPQHF

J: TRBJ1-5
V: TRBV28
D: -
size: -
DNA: TGTGCCAGCAGTCCGACAGTAGATAGCAATCAGCCCCAGCATTTT
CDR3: CASSPTVDSNQPQHF

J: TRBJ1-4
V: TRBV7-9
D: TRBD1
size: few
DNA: TGTGCCAGCAGCAGACAGGGGGAAGATGAAAAACTGTTTTTT
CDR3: CASSRQGEDEKLFF

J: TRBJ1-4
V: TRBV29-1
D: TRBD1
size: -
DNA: TGCAGCGGAGGGACAGGGAGTGAAAAACTGTTTTTT
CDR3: CSGGTGSEKLFF

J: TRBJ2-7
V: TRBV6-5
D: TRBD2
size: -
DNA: TGTGCCAGCGGTCTAGCGGGAGGGCCCCACGAGCAGTACTTC
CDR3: CASGLAGGPHEQYF

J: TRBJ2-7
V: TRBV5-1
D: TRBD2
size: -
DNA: TGCGCCAGCAGCTTGGACTATAGCGGGGAAAGCTCCTACGAGCAGTACTTC
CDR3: CASSLDYSGESSYEQYF

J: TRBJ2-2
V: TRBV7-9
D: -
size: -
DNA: TGTGCCAGCAGAGGGGTATGGAACTCGGCTTCCGGGGAGCTGTTTTTT
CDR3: CASRGVWNSASGELFF

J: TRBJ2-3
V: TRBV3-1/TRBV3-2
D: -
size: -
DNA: TGTGCCAGCAGCCTAGCGGAGATTTCAGATACGCAGTATTTT
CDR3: CASSLAEISDTQYF

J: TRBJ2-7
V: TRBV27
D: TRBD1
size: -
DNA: TGTGCCAGCAGTTTCGACAGGGGACCCTACGAGCAGTACTTC
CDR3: CASSFDRGPYEQYF

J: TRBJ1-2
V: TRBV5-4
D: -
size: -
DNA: TGTGCCAGCAGCCCGGGACACGGCTACACCTTC
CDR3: CASSPGHGYTF

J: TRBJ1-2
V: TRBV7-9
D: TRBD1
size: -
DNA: TGTGCCAGCGTTCCCGGGGACAGGGCGCTATACACCTTC
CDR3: CASVPGDRALYTF

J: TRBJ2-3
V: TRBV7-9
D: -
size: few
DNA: TGTGCCAGCAGCTCAGGGGGACTGCAGTATTTT
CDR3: CASSSGGLQYF

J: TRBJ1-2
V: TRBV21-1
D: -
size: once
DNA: TGTGCCAGCAGCAAAGGGAGAGAAACTAACTATGGCTACACCTTC
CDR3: CASSKGRETNYGYTF

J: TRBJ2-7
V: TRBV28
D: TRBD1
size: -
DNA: TGTGCCAGCAGCAGACAGGGGACGATCTACGAGCAGTACTTC
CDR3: CASSRQGTIYEQYF

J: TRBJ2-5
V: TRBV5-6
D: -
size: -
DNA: TGTGCCAGCAGCCGTGTCGGGGACCAAGAGACCCAGTACTTC
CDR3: CASSRVGDQETQYF

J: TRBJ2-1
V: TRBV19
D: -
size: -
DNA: TGTGCCAGTTCCCCGTTGGGGGGCAATGAGCAGTTCTTC
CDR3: CASSPLGGNEQFF

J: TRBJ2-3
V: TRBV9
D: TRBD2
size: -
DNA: TGTGCCAGCAGCCAAGCTCGCCTAGCGGGGATCACAGATACGCAGTATTTT
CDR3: CASSQARLAGITDTQYF

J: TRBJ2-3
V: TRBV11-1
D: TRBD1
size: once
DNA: TGTGCCAGCAGCTTAGCGGGACAGGGCACAGATACGCAGTATTTT
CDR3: CASSLAGQGTDTQYF

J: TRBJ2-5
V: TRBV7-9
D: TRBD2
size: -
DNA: TGTGCCAGCAGCATACTAGCGGGGGGGCCGGTAAAAGAGACCCAGTACTTC
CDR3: CASSILAGGPVKETQYF

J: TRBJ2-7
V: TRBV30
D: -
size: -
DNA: TGTGCCTGGACCAGGGCCGCCAAGTACGAGCAGTACTTC
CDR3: CAWTRAAKYEQYF